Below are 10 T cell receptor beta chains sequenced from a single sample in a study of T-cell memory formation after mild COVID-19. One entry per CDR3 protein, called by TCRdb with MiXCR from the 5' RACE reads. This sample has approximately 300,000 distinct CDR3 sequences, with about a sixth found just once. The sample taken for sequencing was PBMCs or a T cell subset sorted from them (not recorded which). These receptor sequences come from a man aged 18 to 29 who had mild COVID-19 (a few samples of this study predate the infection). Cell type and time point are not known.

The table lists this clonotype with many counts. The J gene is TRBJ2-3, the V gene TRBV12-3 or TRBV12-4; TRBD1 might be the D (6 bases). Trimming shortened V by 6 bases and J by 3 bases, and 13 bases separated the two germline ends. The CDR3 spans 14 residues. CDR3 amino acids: CASSLTGATDTQYF. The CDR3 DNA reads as TGTGCCAGCAGCCTGACAGGAGCTACAGATACGCAGTATTTT.

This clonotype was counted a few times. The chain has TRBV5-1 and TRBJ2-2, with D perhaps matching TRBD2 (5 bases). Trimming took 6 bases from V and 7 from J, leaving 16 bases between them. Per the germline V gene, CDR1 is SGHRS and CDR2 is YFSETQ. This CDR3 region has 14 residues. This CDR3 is CASMSPDSGGELFF. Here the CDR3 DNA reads TGCGCCAGCATGTCCCCGGACTCCGGCGGGGAGCTGTTTTTT.

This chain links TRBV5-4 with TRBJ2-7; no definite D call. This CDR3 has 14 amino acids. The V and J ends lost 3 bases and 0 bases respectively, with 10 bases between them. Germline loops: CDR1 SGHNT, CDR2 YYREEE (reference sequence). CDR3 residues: CASSSGPASYEQYV. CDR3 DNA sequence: TGTGCCAGCAGCTCCGGACCTGCCTCCTACGAGCAGTACGTC.

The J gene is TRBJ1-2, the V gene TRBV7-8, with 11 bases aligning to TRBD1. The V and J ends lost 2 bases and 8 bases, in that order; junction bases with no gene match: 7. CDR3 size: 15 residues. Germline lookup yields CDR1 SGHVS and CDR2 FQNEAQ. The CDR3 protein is CASSLQPGTGGGYTF. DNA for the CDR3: TGTGCCAGCAGCTTACAGCCGGGGACAGGGGGGGGCTACACCTTC.

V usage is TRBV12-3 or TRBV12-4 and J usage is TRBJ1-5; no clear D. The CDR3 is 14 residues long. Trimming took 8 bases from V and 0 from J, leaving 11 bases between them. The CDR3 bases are TGTGCCAGCCATCGTGGCTATAGCAATCAGCCCCAGCATTTT. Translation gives CASHRGYSNQPQHF.

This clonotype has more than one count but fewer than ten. The CDR3 protein is CASSVGADRGYNEQFF. The CDR3 DNA follows: TGTGCCAGCAGCGTAGGGGCGGACAGGGGGTACAATGAGCAGTTCTTC. The chain is built from TRBV9 and TRBJ2-1, with TRBD1 matching over 10 bases. V was pared by 0 bases and J by 4 bases, with 4 bases of the junction left unmatched. This CDR3 is built from 16 residues. Germline CDR1 SGDLS, CDR2 YYNGEE.

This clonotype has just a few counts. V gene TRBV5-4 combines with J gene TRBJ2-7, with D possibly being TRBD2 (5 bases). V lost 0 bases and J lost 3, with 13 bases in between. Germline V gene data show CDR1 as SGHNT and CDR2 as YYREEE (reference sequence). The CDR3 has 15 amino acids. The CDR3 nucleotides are TGTGCCAGCAGCTTGGGTCTAGCAGAACACTACGAGCAGTACTTC. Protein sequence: CASSLGLAEHYEQYF.

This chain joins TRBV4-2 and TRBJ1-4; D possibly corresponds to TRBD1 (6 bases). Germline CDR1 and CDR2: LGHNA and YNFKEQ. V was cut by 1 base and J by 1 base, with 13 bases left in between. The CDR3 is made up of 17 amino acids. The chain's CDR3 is CASSQGGQGGTNEKLFF. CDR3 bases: TGTGCCAGCAGCCAAGGGGGACAAGGAGGAACTAATGAAAAACTGTTTTTT.

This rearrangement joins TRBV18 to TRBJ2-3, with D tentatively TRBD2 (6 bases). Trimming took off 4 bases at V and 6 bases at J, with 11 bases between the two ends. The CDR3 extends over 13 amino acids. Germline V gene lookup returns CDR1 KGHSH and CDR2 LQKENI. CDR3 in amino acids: CASSRGTRDTQYF. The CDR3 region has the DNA TGTGCCAGCTCACGGGGGACTCGGGATACGCAGTATTTT.

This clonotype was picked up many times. CDR3 nucleotides: TGTGCCACCCAACAGGTTCCCTTCGATGAGCAGTTCTTC. Amino acids: CATQQVPFDEQFF. V is TRBV7-9 and J is TRBJ2-1; D may be TRBD1 (5 bases). V was clipped by 10 bases and J by 8 bases, with 18 bases between them. The CDR3 has 13 residues. Germline CDR1 reads SEHNR; CDR2 reads FQNEAQ (reference sequence).